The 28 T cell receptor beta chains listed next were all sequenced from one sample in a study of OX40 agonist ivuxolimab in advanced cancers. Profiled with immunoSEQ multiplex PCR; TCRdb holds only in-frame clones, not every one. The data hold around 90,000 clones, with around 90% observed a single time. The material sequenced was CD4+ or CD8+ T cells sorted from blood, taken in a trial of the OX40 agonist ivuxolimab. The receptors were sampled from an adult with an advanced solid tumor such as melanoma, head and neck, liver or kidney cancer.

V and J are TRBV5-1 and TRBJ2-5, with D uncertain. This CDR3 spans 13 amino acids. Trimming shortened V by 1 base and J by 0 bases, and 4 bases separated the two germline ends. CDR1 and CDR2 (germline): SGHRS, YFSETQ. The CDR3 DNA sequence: TGCGCCAGCAGCTTGCTCTACCAAGAGACCCAGTACTTC. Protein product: CASSLLYQETQYF.

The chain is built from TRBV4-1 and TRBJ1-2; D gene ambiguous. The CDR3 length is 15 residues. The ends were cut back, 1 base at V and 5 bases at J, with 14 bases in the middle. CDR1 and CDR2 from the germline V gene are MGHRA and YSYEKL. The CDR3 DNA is TGCGCCAGCAGCCAAGGTGGAATGGGTTATTATGGCTACACCTTC. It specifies CASSQGGMGYYGYTF.

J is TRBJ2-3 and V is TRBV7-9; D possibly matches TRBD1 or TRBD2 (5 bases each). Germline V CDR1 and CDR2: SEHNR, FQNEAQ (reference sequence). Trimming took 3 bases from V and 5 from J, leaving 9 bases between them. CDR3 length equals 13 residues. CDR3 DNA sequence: TGTGCCAGCAGCTTTGGGGCGGGAGATACGCAGTATTTT. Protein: CASSFGAGDTQYF.

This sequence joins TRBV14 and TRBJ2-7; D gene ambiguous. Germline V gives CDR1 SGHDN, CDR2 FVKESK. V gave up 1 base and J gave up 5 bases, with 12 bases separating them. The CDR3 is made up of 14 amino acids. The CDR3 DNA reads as TGTGCCAGCAGCCAAGTCGTGGGTTTAGACGAGCAGTACTTC. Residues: CASSQVVGLDEQYF. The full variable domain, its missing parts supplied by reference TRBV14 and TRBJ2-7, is EAGVTQFPSHSVIEKGQTVTLRCDPISGHDNLYWYRRVMGKEIKFLLHFVKESKQDESGMPNNRFLAERTGGTYSTLKVQPAELEDSGVYFCASSQVVGLDEQYFGPGTRLTVT.

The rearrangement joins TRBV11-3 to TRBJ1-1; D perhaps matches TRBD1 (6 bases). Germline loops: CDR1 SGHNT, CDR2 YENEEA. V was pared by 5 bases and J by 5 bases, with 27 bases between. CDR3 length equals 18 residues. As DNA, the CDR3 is TGTGCCAGCAGCCCAACAGCGCTGGGGGGGGCGAGGGATACTGAAGCTTTCTTT. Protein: CASSPTALGGARDTEAFF.

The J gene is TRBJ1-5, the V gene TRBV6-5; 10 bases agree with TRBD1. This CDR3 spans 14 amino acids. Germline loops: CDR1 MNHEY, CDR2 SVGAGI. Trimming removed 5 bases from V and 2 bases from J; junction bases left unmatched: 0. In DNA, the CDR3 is TGTGCCAGCAGTGGGACAGGGGGCAATCAGCCCCAGCATTTT. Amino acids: CASSGTGGNQPQHF.

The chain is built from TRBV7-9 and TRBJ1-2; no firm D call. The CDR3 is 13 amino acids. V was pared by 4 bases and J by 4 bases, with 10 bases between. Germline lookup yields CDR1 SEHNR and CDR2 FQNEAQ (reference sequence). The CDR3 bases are TGTGCCAGCAGCTCCGATGGTGGCTATGGCTACACCTTC. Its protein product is CASSSDGGYGYTF. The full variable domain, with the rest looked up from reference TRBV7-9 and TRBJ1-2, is DTGVSQNPRHKITKRGQNVTFRCDPISEHNRLYWYRQTLGQGPEFLTYFQNEAQLEKSRLLSDRFSAERPKGSFSTLEIQRTEQGDSAMYLCASSSDGGYGYTFGSGTRLTVV.

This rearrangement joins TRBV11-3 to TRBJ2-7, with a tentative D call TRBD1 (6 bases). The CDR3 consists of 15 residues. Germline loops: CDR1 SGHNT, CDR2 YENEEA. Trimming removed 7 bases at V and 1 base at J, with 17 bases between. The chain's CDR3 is CASKMGAERSYEQYF. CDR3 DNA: TGTGCCAGCAAGATGGGGGCAGAGAGGTCCTACGAGCAGTACTTC.

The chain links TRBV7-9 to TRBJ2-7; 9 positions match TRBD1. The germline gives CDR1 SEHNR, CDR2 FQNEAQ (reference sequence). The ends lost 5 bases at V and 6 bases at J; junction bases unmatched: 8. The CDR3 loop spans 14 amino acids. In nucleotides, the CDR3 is TGTGCCAGCAGCCACAACACAGGGGGCGGCGAGCAGTACTTC. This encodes CASSHNTGGGEQYF.

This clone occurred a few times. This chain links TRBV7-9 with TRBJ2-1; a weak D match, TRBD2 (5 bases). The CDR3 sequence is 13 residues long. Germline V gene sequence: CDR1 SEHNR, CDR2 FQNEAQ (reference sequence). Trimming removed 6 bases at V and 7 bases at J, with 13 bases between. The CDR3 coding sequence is TGTGCCAGCAGTGCTAGCAAATGGAATGAGCAGTTCTTC. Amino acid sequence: CASSASKWNEQFF.

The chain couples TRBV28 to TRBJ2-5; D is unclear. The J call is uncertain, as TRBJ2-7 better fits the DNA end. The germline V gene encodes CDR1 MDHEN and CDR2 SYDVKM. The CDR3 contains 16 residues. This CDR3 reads CASPPFAGTSSYEQYF. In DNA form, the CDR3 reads TGTGCCAGCCCCCCGTTCGCAGGTACGAGCTCCTACGAGCAGTACTTC.

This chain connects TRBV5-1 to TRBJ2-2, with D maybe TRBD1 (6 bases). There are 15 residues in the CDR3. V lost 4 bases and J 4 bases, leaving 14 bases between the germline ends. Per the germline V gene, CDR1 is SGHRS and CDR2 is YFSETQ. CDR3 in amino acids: CASSPPPDSTGELFF. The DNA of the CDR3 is TGCGCCAGCAGCCCACCCCCGGACAGCACCGGGGAGCTGTTTTTT.

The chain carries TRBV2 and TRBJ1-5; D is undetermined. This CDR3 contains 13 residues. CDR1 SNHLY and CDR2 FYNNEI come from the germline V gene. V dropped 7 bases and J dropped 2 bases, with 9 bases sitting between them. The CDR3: CASTSDRNQPQHF. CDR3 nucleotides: TGTGCCAGCACGAGTGATCGCAATCAGCCCCAGCATTTT. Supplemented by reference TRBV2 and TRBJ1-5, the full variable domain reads EPEVTQTPSHQVTQMGQEVILRCVPISNHLYFYWYRQILGQKVEFLVSFYNNEISEKSEIFDDQFSVERPDGSNFTLKIRSTKLEDSAMYFCASTSDRNQPQHFGDGTRLSIL.

The CDR3, as DNA: TGTGCCAGCAGCTCCGACAGGGGGCTCTATGGCTACACCTTC. This translates into CASSSDRGLYGYTF. The chain carries TRBV5-6 and TRBJ1-2, with TRBD1 identical over 10 bases. Germline-derived CDR1 and CDR2 are SGHDT and YYEEEE. J gave up 4 bases and V 3 bases, and 3 bases lay outside the gene matches. This CDR3 comprises 14 residues.

CDR3 sequence reads: CASSLAPGSGIEYETQYF. CDR3 DNA: TGTGCCAGCAGCTTAGCCCCGGGTAGCGGGATAGAATACGAGACCCAGTACTTC. The rearrangement links TRBV11-3 to TRBJ2-5, with 8 bases matching TRBD2. Unmatched junction bases numbered 15, after V lost 1 base and J lost 5 bases. Germline CDR1 and CDR2: SGHNT and YENEEA. The CDR3 contains 18 residues.

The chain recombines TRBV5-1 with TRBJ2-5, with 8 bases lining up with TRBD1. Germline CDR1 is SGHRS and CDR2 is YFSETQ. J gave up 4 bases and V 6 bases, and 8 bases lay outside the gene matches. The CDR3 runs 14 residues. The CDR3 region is CASTVTQGGETQYF. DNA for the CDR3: TGCGCCAGCACCGTAACACAGGGGGGAGAGACCCAGTACTTC.

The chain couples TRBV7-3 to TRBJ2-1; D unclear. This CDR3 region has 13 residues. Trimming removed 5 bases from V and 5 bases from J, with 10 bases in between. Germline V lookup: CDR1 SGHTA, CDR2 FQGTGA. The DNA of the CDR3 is TGTGCCAGCAGCACCACTTGGGACAATGAGCAGTTCTTC. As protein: CASSTTWDNEQFF.

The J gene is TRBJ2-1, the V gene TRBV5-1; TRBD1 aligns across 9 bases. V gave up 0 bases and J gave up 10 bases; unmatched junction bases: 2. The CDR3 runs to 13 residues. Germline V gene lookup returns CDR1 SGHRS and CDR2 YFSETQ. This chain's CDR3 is CASSLAGQGEQFF. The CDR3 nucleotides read TGCGCCAGCAGCTTGGCCGGACAGGGGGAGCAGTTCTTC.

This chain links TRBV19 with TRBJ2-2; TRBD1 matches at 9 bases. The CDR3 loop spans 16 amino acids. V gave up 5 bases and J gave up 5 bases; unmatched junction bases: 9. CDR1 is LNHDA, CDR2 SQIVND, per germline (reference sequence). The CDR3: CASSVPGQGATGELFF. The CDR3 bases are TGTGCCAGTAGTGTACCGGGACAGGGAGCAACCGGGGAGCTGTTTTTT. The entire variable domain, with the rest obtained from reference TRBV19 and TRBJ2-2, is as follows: DGGITQSPKYLFRKEGQNVTLSCEQNLNHDAMYWYRQDPGQGLRLIYYSQIVNDFQKGDIAEGYSVSREKKESFPLTVTSAQKNPTAFYLCASSVPGQGATGELFFGEGSRLTVL.

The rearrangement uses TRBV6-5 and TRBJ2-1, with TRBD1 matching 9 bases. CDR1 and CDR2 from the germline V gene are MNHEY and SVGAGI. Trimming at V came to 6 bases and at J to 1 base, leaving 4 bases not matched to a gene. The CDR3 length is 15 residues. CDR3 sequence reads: CASRGGTGSYNEQFF. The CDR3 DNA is TGTGCCAGCAGGGGCGGGACAGGGTCCTACAATGAGCAGTTCTTC.

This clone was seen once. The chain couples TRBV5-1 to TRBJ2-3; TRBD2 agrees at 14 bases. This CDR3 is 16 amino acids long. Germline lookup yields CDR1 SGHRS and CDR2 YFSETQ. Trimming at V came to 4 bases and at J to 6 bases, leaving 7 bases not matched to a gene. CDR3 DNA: TGCGCCAGCAGCAGGACCGGGACTAGCGGGAGTGATACGCAGTATTTT. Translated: CASSRTGTSGSDTQYF.

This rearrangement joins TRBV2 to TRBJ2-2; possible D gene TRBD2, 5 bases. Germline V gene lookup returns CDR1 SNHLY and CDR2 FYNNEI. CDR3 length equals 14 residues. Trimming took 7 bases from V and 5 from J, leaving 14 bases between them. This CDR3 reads CASNTRGRTGELFF. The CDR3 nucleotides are TGTGCCAGCAACACGAGAGGGAGAACCGGGGAGCTGTTTTTT.

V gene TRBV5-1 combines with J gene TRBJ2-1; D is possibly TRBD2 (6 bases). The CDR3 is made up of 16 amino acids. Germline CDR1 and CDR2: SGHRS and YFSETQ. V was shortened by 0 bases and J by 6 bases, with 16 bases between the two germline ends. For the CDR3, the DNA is TGCGCCAGCAGCTTGGGGCGTTTGGCGGGGTCCAATGAGCAGTTCTTC. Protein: CASSLGRLAGSNEQFF.

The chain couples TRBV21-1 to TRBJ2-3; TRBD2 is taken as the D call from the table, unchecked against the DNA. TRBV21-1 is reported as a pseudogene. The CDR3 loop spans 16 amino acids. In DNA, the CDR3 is TGTGCCAGCAGCAAAGAGGGCGTCCGCCGCGGGGATACGCAGTATTTT. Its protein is CASSKEGVRRGDTQYF.

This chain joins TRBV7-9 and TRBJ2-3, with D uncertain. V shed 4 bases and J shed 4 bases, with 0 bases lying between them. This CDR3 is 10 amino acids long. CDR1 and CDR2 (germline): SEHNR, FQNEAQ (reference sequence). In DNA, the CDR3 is TGTGCCAGCAGCTCAGATACGCAGTATTTT. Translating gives CASSSDTQYF.

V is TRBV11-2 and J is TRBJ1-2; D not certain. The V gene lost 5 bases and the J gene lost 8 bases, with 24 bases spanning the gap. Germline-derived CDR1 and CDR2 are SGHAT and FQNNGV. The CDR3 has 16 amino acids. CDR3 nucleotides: TGTGCCAGCAGCCCGCTCTCGGAGAGGGAGAAGAGGGGCTACACCTTC. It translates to CASSPLSEREKRGYTF. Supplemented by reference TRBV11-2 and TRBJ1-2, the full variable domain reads EAGVAQSPRYKIIEKRQSVAFWCNPISGHATLYWYQQILGQGPKLLIQFQNNGVVDDSQLPKDRFSAERLKGVDSTLKIQPAKLEDSAVYLCASSPLSEREKRGYTFGSGTRLTVV.

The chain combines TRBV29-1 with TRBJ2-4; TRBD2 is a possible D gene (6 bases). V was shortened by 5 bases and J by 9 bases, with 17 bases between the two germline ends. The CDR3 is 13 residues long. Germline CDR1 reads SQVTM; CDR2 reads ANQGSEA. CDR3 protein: CSVTKGGMGIQYF. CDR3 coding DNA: TGCAGCGTTACAAAGGGAGGTATGGGCATTCAGTACTTC.

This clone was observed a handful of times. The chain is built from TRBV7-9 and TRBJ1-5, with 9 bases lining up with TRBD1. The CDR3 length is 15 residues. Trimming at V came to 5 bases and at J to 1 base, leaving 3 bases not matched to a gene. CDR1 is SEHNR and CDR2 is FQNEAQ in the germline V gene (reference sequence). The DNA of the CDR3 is TGTGCCAGCAGCCCCGGGACAGGGAGCAATCAGCCCCAGCATTTT. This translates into CASSPGTGSNQPQHF.